This is a list of T cell receptor beta chains from one sample in a study of shared T cell receptors in the human thymus. Assay: immunoSEQ multiplex PCR; the TCRdb copy retains only in-frame clones and omits some. Of 600,000 to 900,000 clones in the sample, 70% to 90% were seen once. This sample was also put to use in a study of human thymus T cells.

Sequenced sample: thymocytes. These receptors came from a girl younger than two with a congenital heart defect. Both conserved end residues are part of each CDR3. A D gene is named only where the DNA matches it firmly. Not every row has a clone size; where given, it reads once, few, many or a size class.

V	D	J	size	DNA	CDR3
TRBV15	NA	TRBJ2-5	once	TGTGCCACCCGACAGTTGGAGACCCAGTACTTC	CATRQLETQYF
TRBV7-9	NA	TRBJ2-2	NA	TGTGCCAGCAGCTTTCTTCCCCGTCTGGGGGGGCGTAACGGGGAGCTGTTTTTT	CASSFLPRLGGRNGELFF
TRBV28	NA	TRBJ2-5	NA	TGTGCCAGCTTGAGGGGGCAAGAGACCCAGTACTTC	CASLRGQETQYF
TRBV5-1	TRBD1	TRBJ2-2	NA	TGCGCCAGCAGCTTGGTCATCCGGGACAGGGAAAACACCGGGGAGCTGTTTTTT	CASSLVIRDRENTGELFF
TRBV2	TRBD1	TRBJ2-1	NA	TGTGCCAGCCCCAGGGACAGCGGACATTACAATGAGCAGTTCTTC	CASPRDSGHYNEQFF
TRBV27	NA	TRBJ1-2	NA	TGTGCCAGCAGTCGCCCCCCGGGTGGCTACACCTTC	CASSRPPGGYTF
TRBV27	TRBD1	TRBJ1-1	NA	TGTGCCAGCACCCGAACAGGGGGCAGGGGTGAAGCTTTCTTT	CASTRTGGRGEAFF
TRBV6-4	NA	TRBJ1-2	NA	TGTGCCAGCAGTGACTCGAATCGTTTTGGGTGGAGCGGCTACACCTTC	CASSDSNRFGWSGYTF
TRBV9	NA	TRBJ1-1	NA	TGTGCCAGCAGCGTAGGCCCCTTAGGGGGAAGGACTGAAGCTTTCTTT	CASSVGPLGGRTEAFF
TRBV9	TRBD1	TRBJ1-1	few	TGTGCCAGCAGCGCCCCAGGGGGCACTGAAGCTTTCTTT	CASSAPGGTEAFF
TRBV6-1	TRBD1	TRBJ1-1	NA	TGTGCCAGCATTATAAACAGGGGGAGAGTCGCTGAAGCTTTCTTT	CASIINRGRVAEAFF
TRBV9	NA	TRBJ1-2	NA	TGTGCCAGCAGCGAACGCCCCCTGAGGGCAGACCAACGGGATGGCTACACCTTC	CASSERPLRADQRDGYTF
TRBV29-1	NA	TRBJ1-2	NA	TGCAGCGTTGAAGATTTTGCGGACAGTTTTGTCGGCGGTGGCTACACCTTC	CSVEDFADSFVGGGYTF
TRBV6-5	TRBD1	TRBJ2-7	NA	TGTGCCAGCAGTTCAATGGTACAGGGGGCTCCCTACGAGCAGTACTTC	CASSSMVQGAPYEQYF
TRBV5-1	TRBD1	TRBJ1-2	once	TGCGCCAGCAGCCCCTTTCTGGGCCGGGGACAGGGAAACTATGGCTACACCTTC	CASSPFLGRGQGNYGYTF